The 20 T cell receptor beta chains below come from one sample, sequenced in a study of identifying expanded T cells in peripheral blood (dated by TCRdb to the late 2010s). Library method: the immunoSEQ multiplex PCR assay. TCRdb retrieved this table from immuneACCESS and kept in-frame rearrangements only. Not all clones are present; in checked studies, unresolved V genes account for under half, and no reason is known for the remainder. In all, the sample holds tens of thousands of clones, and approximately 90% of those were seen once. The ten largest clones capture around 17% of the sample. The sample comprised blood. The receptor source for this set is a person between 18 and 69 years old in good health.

The DNA of the CDR3 is TGCAGCGTTGTGGTCGGAGGAGAAGAGACCCAGTACTTC. Amino acid sequence: CSVVVGGEETQYF. The rearrangement uses TRBV29-1 and TRBJ2-5, with a weak D call TRBD2 (5 bases). Trimming took off 4 bases at V and 3 bases at J, with 12 bases between the two ends. The CDR3 runs to 13 residues. Germline CDR1 SQVTM, CDR2 ANQGSEA.

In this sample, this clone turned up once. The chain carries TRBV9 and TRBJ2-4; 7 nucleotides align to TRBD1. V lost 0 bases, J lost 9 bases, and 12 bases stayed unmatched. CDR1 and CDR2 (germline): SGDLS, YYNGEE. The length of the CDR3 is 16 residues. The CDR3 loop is CASSVVGKAGGGIQYF. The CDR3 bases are TGTGCCAGCAGCGTAGTGGGTAAGGCAGGGGGTGGCATTCAGTACTTC.

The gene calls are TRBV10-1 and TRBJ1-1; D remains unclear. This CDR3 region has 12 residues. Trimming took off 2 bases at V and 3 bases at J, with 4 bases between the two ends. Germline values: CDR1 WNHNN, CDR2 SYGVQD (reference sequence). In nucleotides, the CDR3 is TGCGCCAGCAGTGAGGGTCACACTGAAGCTTTCTTT. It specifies CASSEGHTEAFF.

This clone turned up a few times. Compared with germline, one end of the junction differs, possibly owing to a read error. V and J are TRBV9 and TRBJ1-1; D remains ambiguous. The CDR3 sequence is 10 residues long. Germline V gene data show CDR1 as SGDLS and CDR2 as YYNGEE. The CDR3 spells CASSGPRPIF. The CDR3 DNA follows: TGTGCCAGCAGCGGGCCCAGGCCCATTTTT.

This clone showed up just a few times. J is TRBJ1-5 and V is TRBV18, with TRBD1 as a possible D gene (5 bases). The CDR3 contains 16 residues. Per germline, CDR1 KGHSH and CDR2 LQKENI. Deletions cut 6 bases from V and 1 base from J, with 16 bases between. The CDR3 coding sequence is TGTGCCAGCTCGTTCTCGGGGCAAGTAAGCAATCAGCCCCAGCATTTT. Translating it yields CASSFSGQVSNQPQHF.

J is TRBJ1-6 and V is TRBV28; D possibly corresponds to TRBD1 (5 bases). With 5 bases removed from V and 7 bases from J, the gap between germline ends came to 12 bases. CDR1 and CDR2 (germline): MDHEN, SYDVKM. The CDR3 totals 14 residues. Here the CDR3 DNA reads TGTGCCAGCAGTCAACGGGACTGGAATTCACCCCTCCACTTT. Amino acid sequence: CASSQRDWNSPLHF.

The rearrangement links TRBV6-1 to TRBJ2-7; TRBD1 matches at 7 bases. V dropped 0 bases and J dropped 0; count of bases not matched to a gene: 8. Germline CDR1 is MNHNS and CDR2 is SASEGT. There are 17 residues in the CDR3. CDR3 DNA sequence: TGTGCCAGCAGTGAAGCGCTATCGGACAGGCGCTCCTACGAGCAGTACTTC. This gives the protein CASSEALSDRRSYEQYF.

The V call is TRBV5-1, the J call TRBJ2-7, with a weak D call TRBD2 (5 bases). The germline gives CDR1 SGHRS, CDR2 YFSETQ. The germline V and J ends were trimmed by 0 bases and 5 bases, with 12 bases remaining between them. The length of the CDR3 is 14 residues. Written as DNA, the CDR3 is TGCGCCAGCAGCTTGGATTCGGGAAGGGACGAGCAGTACTTC. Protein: CASSLDSGRDEQYF.

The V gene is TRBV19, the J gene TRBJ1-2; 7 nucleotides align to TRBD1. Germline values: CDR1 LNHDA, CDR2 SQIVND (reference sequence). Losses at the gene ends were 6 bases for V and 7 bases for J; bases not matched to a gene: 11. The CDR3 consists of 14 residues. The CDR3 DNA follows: TGTGCCAGTAGCTCTTTAGGGGGCGCCGGTGGCTACACCTTC. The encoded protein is CASSSLGGAGGYTF.

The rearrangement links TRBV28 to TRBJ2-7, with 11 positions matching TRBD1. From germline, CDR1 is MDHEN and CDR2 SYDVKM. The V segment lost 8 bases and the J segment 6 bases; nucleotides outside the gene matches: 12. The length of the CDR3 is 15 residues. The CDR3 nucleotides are TGTGCCAGCGCGGGACAGGGGGTCCTTCGACGCGAGCAGTACTTC. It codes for CASAGQGVLRREQYF.

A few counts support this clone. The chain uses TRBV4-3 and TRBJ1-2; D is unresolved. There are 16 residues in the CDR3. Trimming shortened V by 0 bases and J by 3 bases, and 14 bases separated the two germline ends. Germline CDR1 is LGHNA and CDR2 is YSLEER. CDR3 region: CASSQDGSGPYYGYTF. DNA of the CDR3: TGCGCCAGCAGCCAAGACGGGTCAGGACCTTACTATGGCTACACCTTC.

The CDR3 here is CASSYSTGYGYTF. The CDR3 DNA is TGTGCCAGCAGTTACTCGACGGGCTATGGCTACACCTTC. The rearrangement uses TRBV6-5 and TRBJ1-2; D is unclear. Between the trimmed V and J ends, which lost 0 bases and 4 bases, there was a span of 6 bases. Germline V gene lookup returns CDR1 MNHEY and CDR2 SVGAGI. The CDR3 is 13 amino acids.

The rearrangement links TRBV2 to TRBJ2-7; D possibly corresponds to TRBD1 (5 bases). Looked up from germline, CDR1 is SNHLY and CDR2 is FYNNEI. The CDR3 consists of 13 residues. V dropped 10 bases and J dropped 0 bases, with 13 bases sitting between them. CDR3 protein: CATTGPSSYEQYF. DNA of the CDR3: TGTGCCACCACAGGACCGAGCTCCTACGAGCAGTACTTC.

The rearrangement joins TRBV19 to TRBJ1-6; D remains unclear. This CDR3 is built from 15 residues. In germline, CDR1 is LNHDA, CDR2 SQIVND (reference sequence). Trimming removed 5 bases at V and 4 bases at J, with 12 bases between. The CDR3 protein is CASSPAASYNSPLHF. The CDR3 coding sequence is TGTGCCAGTAGTCCAGCGGCTTCATATAATTCACCCCTCCACTTT.

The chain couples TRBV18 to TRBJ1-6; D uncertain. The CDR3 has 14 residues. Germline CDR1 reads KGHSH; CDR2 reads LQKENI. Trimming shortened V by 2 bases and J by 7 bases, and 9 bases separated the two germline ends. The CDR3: CASSPVGLNSPLHF. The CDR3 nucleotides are TGTGCCAGCTCACCAGTCGGCCTAAATTCACCCCTCCACTTT.

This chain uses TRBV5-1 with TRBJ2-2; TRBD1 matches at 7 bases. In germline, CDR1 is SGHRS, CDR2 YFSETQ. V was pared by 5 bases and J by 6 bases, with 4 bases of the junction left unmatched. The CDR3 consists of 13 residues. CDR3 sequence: CASSTQGSGELFF. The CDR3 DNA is TGCGCCAGCAGTACACAGGGGTCCGGGGAGCTGTTTTTT.

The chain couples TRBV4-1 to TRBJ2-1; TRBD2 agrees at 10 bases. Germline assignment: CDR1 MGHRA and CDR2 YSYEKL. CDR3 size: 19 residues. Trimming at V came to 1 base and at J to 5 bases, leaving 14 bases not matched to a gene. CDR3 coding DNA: TGCGCCAGCAGCCAAGTGTTTTTCCTAGCGGGGGACATTAACAATGAGCAGTTCTTC. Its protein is CASSQVFFLAGDINNEQFF.

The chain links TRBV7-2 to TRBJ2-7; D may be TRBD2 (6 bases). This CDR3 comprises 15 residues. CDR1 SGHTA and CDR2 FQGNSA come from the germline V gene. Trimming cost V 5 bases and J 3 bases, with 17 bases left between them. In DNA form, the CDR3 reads TGTGCCAGCAGCCTAGATGGGGGAGGCAGCTACGAGCAGTACTTC. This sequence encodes CASSLDGGGSYEQYF. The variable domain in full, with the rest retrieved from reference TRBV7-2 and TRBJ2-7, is GAGVSQSPSNKVTEKGKDVELRCDPISGHTALYWYRQSLGQGLEFLIYFQGNSAPDKSGLPSDRFSAERTGGSVSTLTIQRTQQEDSAVYLCASSLDGGGSYEQYFGPGTRLTVT.

CDR3 nucleotide sequence: TGCGCCAGCAGCCAAGTAGCCCTTAGCAGCCTGCTGGAAAACACCATATATTTT. Translated, it gives CASSQVALSSLLENTIYF. The V call is TRBV4-3, the J call TRBJ1-3, with no clear D. Germline V CDR1 and CDR2: LGHNA, YSLEER. CDR3 size: 18 residues. V lost 1 base to trimming and J lost 6 bases, with 22 bases between them.

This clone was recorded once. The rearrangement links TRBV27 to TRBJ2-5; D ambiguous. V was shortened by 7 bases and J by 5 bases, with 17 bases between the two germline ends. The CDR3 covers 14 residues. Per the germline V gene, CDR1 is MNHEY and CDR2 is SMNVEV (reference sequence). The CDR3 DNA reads TGTGCCAGCACCCCCGACTGGGGTAGCGAGACCCAGTACTTC. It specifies CASTPDWGSETQYF.